This T cell receptor beta chain was captured in a study of T cell responses to AZD1222 COVID-19 vaccine. Study-level findings and limits: Nearly half of spike-specific TCRs reportedly go after variant regions that carry no mutations. An increase in Spike-specific TCR breadth and depth was observed after two AZD1222 doses. Repertoire samples came only from after the peak T cell response. The donor cohort was predominantly white British with a female majority, and clonal diversity may have been underestimated.

Repertoires were generated with immunoSEQ multiplex PCR, while TCRdb's copy carries only in-frame clones and drops some. The sample holds tens of thousands of clones; around 90% are singletons and the top ten take 37%. CDR3 length equals 12 residues. Trimming took off 7 bases at V and 8 bases at J, with 12 bases between the two ends. CDR1 and CDR2 (germline): KGHDR, SFDVKD. Note on this clone: No antigen is known for it.

The source of this sequence is an adult who received the AZD1222 COVID-19 vaccine. The chain recombines TRBV24-1 with TRBJ2-3; D is undetermined. This sample comprised peripheral blood, obtained 28 days after the second AZD1222 dose. This chain's CDR3 is CATRGLDATQYF. The DNA for the CDR3 is TGTGCCACCAGAGGTCTTGATGCTACGCAGTATTTT.